The clone carrying this T cell receptor (beta chain) has only a few counts. Antigen specificity is unknown. The source of the sample is a study of T cells in Graves' hyperthyroidism and ophthalmopathy. TCR beta CDR3 sequences were amplified from RNA transcripts. The TCR CDR3 first-round RT-PCR relied on the HTBI primer set. MiXCR, applied by TCRdb to the multiplex PCR reads, yields one record per CDR3 protein. The sample includes 300,000 or so distinct CDR3 sequences, around 20% of them seen just once. Per germline, CDR1 SGHAT and CDR2 FQNNGV. The CDR3 extends over 16 amino acids. The ends were cut back, 6 bases at V and 9 bases at J, with 24 bases in the middle. Across 18 months, stable Graves' hyperthyroidism was marked by no progression to ophthalmopathy. General study results and limits: A model of 13 V-J features distinguished ophthalmopathy from stable hyperthyroidism. Most thyroid-expanded clonotypes above 0.001 were also found in blood.

The receptor was derived from a woman between 45 and 65 years old with Graves' hyperthyroidism. The specimen was blood. V and J are TRBV11-2 and TRBJ2-1, with a tentative D call TRBD2 (9 bases). The CDR3 nucleotides read TGTGCCAGCAGTTCAGGGGGCGGGAGGGCCCTTGGTGAGCAGTTCTTC. Its translation: CASSSGGGRALGEQFF.